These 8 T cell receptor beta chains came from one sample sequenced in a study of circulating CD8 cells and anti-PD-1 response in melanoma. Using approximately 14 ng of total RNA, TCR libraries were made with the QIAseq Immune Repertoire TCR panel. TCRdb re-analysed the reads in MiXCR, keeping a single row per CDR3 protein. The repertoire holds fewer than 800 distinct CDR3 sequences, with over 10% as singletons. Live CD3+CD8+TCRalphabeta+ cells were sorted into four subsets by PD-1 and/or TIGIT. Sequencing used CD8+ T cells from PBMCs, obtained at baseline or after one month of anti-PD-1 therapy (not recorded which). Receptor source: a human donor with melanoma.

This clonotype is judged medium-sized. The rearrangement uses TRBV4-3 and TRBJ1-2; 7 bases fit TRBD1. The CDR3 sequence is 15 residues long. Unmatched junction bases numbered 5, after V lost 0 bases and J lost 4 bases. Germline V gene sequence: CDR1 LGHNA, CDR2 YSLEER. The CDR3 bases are TGCGCCAGCAGCCAAGATCGGGACAGAATCTATGGCTACACCTTC. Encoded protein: CASSQDRDRIYGYTF.

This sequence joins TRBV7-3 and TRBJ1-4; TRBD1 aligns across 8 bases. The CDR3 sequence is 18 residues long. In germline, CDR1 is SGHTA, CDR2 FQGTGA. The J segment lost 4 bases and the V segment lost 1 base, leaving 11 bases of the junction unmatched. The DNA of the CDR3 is TGTGCCAGCAGCTTAAGTCAGGGGGCCGGAGGTAGTAATGAAAAACTGTTTTTT. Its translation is CASSLSQGAGGSNEKLFF.

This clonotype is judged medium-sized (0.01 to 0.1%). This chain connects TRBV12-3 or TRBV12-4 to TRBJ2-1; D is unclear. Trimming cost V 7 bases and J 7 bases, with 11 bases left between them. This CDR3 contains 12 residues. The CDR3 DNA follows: TGTGCCAGCACCCTAGGATTGAATGAGCAGTTCTTC. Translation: CASTLGLNEQFF.

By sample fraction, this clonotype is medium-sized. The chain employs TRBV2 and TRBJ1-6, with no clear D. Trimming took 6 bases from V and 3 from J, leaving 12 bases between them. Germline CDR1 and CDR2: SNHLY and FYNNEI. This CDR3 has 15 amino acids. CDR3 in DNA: TGTGCCAGCAGGGAGGAAGGACTCTATAATTCACCCCTCCACTTT. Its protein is CASREEGLYNSPLHF.

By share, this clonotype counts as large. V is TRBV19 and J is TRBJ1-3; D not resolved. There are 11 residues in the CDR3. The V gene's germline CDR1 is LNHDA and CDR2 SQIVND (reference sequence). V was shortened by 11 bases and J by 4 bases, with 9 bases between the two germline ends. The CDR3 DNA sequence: TGTGCCCAGAATCAGGGAAACACCATATATTTT. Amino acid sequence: CAQNQGNTIYF.

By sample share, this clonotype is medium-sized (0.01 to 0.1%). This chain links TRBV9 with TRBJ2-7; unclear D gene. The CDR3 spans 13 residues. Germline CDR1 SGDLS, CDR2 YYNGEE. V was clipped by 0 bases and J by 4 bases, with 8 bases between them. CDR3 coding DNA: TGTGCCAGCAGCGTAGGGCCCGGTTACGAGCAGTACTTC. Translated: CASSVGPGYEQYF.

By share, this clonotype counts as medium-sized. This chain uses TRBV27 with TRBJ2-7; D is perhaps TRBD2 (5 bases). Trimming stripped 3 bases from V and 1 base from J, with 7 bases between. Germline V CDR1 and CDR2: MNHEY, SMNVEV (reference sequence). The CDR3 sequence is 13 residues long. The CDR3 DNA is TGTGCCAGCAGTTTCGGGATGTCCTACGAGCAGTACTTC. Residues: CASSFGMSYEQYF.

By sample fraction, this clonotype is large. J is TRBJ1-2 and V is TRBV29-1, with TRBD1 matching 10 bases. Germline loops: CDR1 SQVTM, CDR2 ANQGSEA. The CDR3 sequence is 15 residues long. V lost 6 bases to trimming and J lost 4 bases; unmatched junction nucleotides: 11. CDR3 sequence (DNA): TGCAGCGTGCCAAAAGGGACAGGGGTGGGCTATGGCTACACCTTC. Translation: CSVPKGTGVGYGYTF.